This entry lists 9 T cell receptor beta chains sequenced from one sample in a study of blood T cells in healthy people across ages. Then a second PCR, running roughly 6 to 11 cycles, was carried out with a sample-barcoded 5' primer and a J-beta primer mix. Via MiXCR, TCRdb re-called the 5' RACE reads, giving one row per CDR3 protein. The sample has 550,000 to 600,000 distinct CDR3 sequences, approximately 25% seen once; the top ten hold less than 20%. The sample was blood. These receptors originate from a woman aged 70-85 years in good health.

This sequence joins TRBV7-2 and TRBJ1-2; TRBD1 agrees at 7 bases. Germline assignment: CDR1 SGHTA and CDR2 FQGNSA. This CDR3 contains 17 residues. The J segment lost 8 bases and the V segment lost 5 bases, leaving 20 bases of the junction unmatched. The CDR3 loop reads CASSQRLDRGQRRGYTF. In DNA form, the CDR3 reads TGTGCCAGCAGCCAAAGGTTGGACCGGGGACAGCGGAGGGGCTACACCTTC.

The table lists this clonotype with many counts. The chain employs TRBV19 and TRBJ2-2, with D possibly being TRBD1 or TRBD2 (5 bases each). The CDR3 has 15 residues. V was pared by 8 bases and J by 0 bases, with 13 bases between. Germline assignment: CDR1 LNHDA and CDR2 SQIVND (reference sequence). The CDR3 DNA sequence: TGTGCCAGTTTTCCGGGACCATCGAACACCGGGGAGCTGTTTTTT. Amino acids: CASFPGPSNTGELFF.

This clonotype was counted only a few times. The chain combines TRBV15 with TRBJ2-5; D may be TRBD2 (6 bases). TRBJ2-1 explains the end of the DNA better; the J call may be wrong. Germline CDR1 and CDR2: LNHNV and YYDKDF (reference sequence). CDR3 size: 12 residues. The CDR3 DNA is TGTGCCACCAGCAGAGATAGCGGTGAGCAGTTCTTC. Translated, it gives CATSRDSGEQFF.

This clonotype was observed a handful of times. The V and J genes are TRBV6-2 or TRBV6-3 and TRBJ2-5, with D possibly TRBD1 on 6 matching bases. Germline loops: CDR1 MNHEY, CDR2 SVGEGT. Trimming pared 5 bases from V and 10 bases from J, leaving 14 bases between. The CDR3 is made up of 12 amino acids. CDR3 protein: CASSPQGPFQYF. CDR3 in DNA: TGTGCCAGCAGTCCCCAGGGGCCCTTCCAGTACTTC.

The chain recombines TRBV15 with TRBJ2-1; no clear D gene. With 4 bases removed from V and 0 bases from J, the gap between germline ends came to 7 bases. This CDR3 spans 14 amino acids. Germline CDR1 and CDR2: LNHNV and YYDKDF (reference sequence). CDR3 amino acids: CATSKTRSYNEQFF. The CDR3 DNA sequence: TGTGCCACCAGCAAGACACGCTCCTACAATGAGCAGTTCTTC.

The table lists this clonotype with a few counts. This chain connects TRBV25-1 to TRBJ2-1; D is perhaps TRBD2 (6 bases). The CDR3 runs 14 residues. Per the germline V gene, CDR1 is MGHDK and CDR2 is SYGVNS. CDR3 protein: CAAAHPGGANEQFF. CDR3 bases: TGTGCAGCAGCCCACCCTGGCGGGGCTAATGAGCAGTTCTTC.

This clonotype occurred a few times. The chain has TRBV18 and TRBJ2-7; D is unclear. The ends were cut back, 2 bases at V and 6 bases at J, with 14 bases in the middle. CDR3 length: 14 amino acids. In germline, CDR1 is KGHSH, CDR2 LQKENI. The CDR3 sequence: CASSPNPLSSEQYF. In DNA form, the CDR3 reads TGTGCCAGCTCACCAAACCCCCTTAGCTCCGAGCAGTACTTC.

V and J are TRBV6-5 and TRBJ2-4; D is unresolved. This CDR3 is 14 amino acids long. Trimming shortened V by 6 bases and J by 1 base, and 10 bases separated the two germline ends. Germline lookup yields CDR1 MNHEY and CDR2 SVGAGI. The CDR3 spells CASSTVEAKNIQYF. CDR3 in DNA: TGTGCCAGCAGCACCGTGGAGGCCAAAAACATTCAGTACTTC.

The chain uses TRBV11-2 and TRBJ1-1, with a possible D match to TRBD1 (5 bases). CDR3 length: 14 residues. The V and J ends lost 3 bases and 5 bases respectively, with 13 bases between them. Germline V gene sequence: CDR1 SGHAT, CDR2 FQNNGV. The CDR3 is CASSFSGFGTEAFF. The CDR3, as DNA: TGTGCCAGCAGCTTCTCAGGGTTCGGAACTGAAGCTTTCTTT.